These 18 T cell receptor beta chains originate from one sample sequenced in a study of CD8 T cells in ankylosing spondylitis. MiXCR was run by TCRdb on the 5' RACE reads, yielding one entry per CDR3 protein. In the table there are about 240,000 distinct CDR3 sequences, more than 20% of which are singletons. Sample: blood, either unsorted or a sorted T cell fraction (not recorded which). These receptors were collected from a male donor with ankylosing spondylitis or in good health (not recorded which).

This clonotype was observed at least ten times. This rearrangement joins TRBV4-2 to TRBJ2-2, with 11 positions matching TRBD2. The V gene end was trimmed by 4 bases and the J gene end by 5 bases; junction bases not matched to a gene: 6. This CDR3 comprises 16 residues. CDR1 is LGHNA, CDR2 YNFKEQ, per germline. The CDR3 reads CASSLSGGGRTGELFF. CDR3 nucleotides: TGTGCCAGCAGCCTTAGCGGGGGGGGTCGAACCGGGGAGCTGTTTTTT.

There are a few counts of this clonotype. This chain joins TRBV20-1 and TRBJ2-5, with 10 bases fitting TRBD2. CDR3 length equals 13 residues. Germline V gives CDR1 DFQATT, CDR2 SNEGSKA (reference sequence). Trimming at V came to 6 bases and at J to 13 bases, leaving 14 bases not matched to a gene. The chain's CDR3 is CSAGGTSALIRYF. The DNA for the CDR3 is TGCAGTGCAGGAGGGACTAGCGCCCTAATCCGGTACTTC.

This clonotype came up a few times. The chain uses TRBV7-3 and TRBJ2-3, with D unresolved. CDR3 length: 13 amino acids. From germline, CDR1 is SGHTA and CDR2 FQGTGA. V was shortened by 2 bases and J by 2 bases, with 5 bases between the two germline ends. CDR3 DNA: TGTGCCAGCAGCTTACAGAACACAGATACGCAGTATTTT. Amino acids: CASSLQNTDTQYF.

A remark on this clonotype: Germline and junction disagree at one end, which may indicate a read error. The chain recombines TRBV14 with TRBJ2-2; D uncertain. Looked up from germline, CDR1 is SGHDN and CDR2 is FVKESK. The CDR3 runs 14 residues. The CDR3 DNA reads TGTGCCAGCAGCGAAGACGCCGGTTACGGGGAGCTGTTTTTT. It translates to CASSEDAGYGELFF.

This clonotype has a handful of counts. The rearrangement joins TRBV20-1 to TRBJ2-5, with 14 bases matching TRBD2. The CDR3 has 16 amino acids. Germline values: CDR1 DFQATT, CDR2 SNEGSKA (reference sequence). V dropped 6 bases and J dropped 4; count of bases not matched to a gene: 10. The CDR3: CSASGLAGVPRETQYF. CDR3 in DNA: TGCAGTGCATCGGGACTAGCGGGGGTGCCCCGAGAGACCCAGTACTTC.

The chain is built from TRBV4-2 and TRBJ2-1; D unresolved. In germline, CDR1 is LGHNA, CDR2 YNFKEQ. Trimming shortened V by 1 base and J by 10 bases, and 14 bases separated the two germline ends. The CDR3 totals 14 residues. In DNA, the CDR3 is TGTGCCAGCAGCCAAGTGAGTCAGCTAGAAGAGCAGTTCTTC. Its protein is CASSQVSQLEEQFF.

The J gene is TRBJ2-7, the V gene TRBV20-1, with D perhaps TRBD2 (6 bases). The CDR3 has 12 amino acids. Germline V gene data show CDR1 as DFQATT and CDR2 as SNEGSKA (reference sequence). CDR3 bases: TGCAGATTGGAGGGGAGTTCCTACGAGCAGTACTTC. As protein: CRLEGSSYEQYF.

The chain has TRBV12-3 or TRBV12-4 and TRBJ1-4, with D perhaps matching TRBD1 (5 bases). This CDR3 region has 15 residues. Trimming cost V 6 bases and J 5 bases, with 16 bases left between them. CDR3 loop: CASSRTGTRNEKLFF. The CDR3 DNA reads TGTGCCAGCAGCCGGACCGGGACCAGGAATGAAAAACTGTTTTTT.

This clonotype showed up many times. V usage is TRBV15 and J usage is TRBJ1-3; D not resolved. Per the germline V gene, CDR1 is LNHNV and CDR2 is YYDKDF (reference sequence). The CDR3 is 15 amino acids. The V end lost 5 bases, the J end lost 1 base, and 12 bases lay between the germline ends. The CDR3 region has the DNA TGTGCCACCAGCGATCGGGTGGGTTCTGGAAACACCATATATTTT. It encodes CATSDRVGSGNTIYF.

The CDR3 nucleotides read TGCAGTGCAACAGGACTAAAGGGTGAGCAGTTCTTC. It is translated as CSATGLKGEQFF. The chain is built from TRBV20-1 and TRBJ2-1; a weak D match, TRBD2 (6 bases). The CDR3 runs 12 residues. Between the trimmed V and J ends, which lost 6 bases and 9 bases, there was a span of 15 bases. Per germline, CDR1 DFQATT and CDR2 SNEGSKA (reference sequence).

This clonotype has ten or more counts. The rearrangement joins TRBV7-2 to TRBJ2-3; the D is unclear. With 5 bases removed from V and 4 bases from J, the gap between germline ends came to 13 bases. CDR3 length: 14 amino acids. CDR1 is SGHTA, CDR2 FQGNSA, per germline. The CDR3 protein is CASSHLMGSDTQYF. As DNA, the CDR3 is TGTGCCAGCAGCCACCTCATGGGATCAGATACGCAGTATTTT.

This clonotype has a single count. V and J are TRBV7-6 and TRBJ2-7; 10 positions match TRBD2. This CDR3 comprises 14 residues. Germline loops: CDR1 SGHVS, CDR2 FNYEAQ. V lost 3 bases to trimming and J lost 3 bases; unmatched junction nucleotides: 2. CDR3 residues: CASSFSGGYYEQYF. The CDR3 DNA reads as TGTGCCAGCAGCTTTAGCGGGGGGTACTACGAGCAGTACTTC.

The chain employs TRBV18 and TRBJ2-3, with TRBD1 matching over 7 bases. Germline lookup yields CDR1 KGHSH and CDR2 LQKENI. V trimming: 3 bases; J trimming: 2 bases; junction bases outside the gene matches: 2. The CDR3 runs to 14 residues. CDR3 DNA: TGTGCCAGCTCACCCGGGACAGCCACAGATACGCAGTATTTT. Its translation: CASSPGTATDTQYF.

This clonotype was found many times. The V gene is TRBV20-1, the J gene TRBJ2-1; 9 nucleotides line up with TRBD2. CDR3 size: 15 residues. The V segment lost 7 bases and the J segment 8 bases; nucleotides outside the gene matches: 15. Germline CDR1 and CDR2: DFQATT and SNEGSKA (reference sequence). In DNA, the CDR3 is TGCAGTGGGTTGGCGTGGACTAGCGTGAGCGATGAGCAGTTCTTC. Residues: CSGLAWTSVSDEQFF.

This clonotype was found many times. The CDR3 DNA follows: TGCAGTGCCCACGGACAGAAGTACTACAATGAGCAGTTCTTC. Its protein product is CSAHGQKYYNEQFF. The rearrangement links TRBV20-1 to TRBJ2-1, with D possibly matching TRBD1 (6 bases). Germline loops: CDR1 DFQATT, CDR2 SNEGSKA (reference sequence). This CDR3 spans 14 amino acids. Trimming left V 6 bases short and J 3 bases short, with 15 bases between.

Ten or more counts support this clonotype. This chain links TRBV28 with TRBJ1-4; TRBD1 might be the D (5 bases). Germline loops: CDR1 MDHEN, CDR2 SYDVKM. The V and J ends lost 2 bases and 7 bases respectively, with 14 bases between them. This CDR3 is 15 amino acids long. The CDR3, as DNA: TGTGCCAGCAGTTTACCGACCCCGGGGGGTGAAAAACTGTTTTTT. Its translation is CASSLPTPGGEKLFF.

This clonotype was recorded many times. The chain has TRBV29-1 and TRBJ2-1; 8 nucleotides match TRBD1. V gave up 7 bases and J gave up 7 bases; unmatched junction bases: 9. The CDR3 is 13 amino acids. CDR1 and CDR2 from the germline V gene are SQVTM and ANQGSEA. DNA of the CDR3: TGCAGCGGCGGTGGTCAGGGGGCTAATGAGCAGTTCTTC. Translation: CSGGGQGANEQFF.

Many counts were recorded for this clonotype. V is TRBV4-1 and J is TRBJ1-2; D not resolved. The CDR3 is made up of 16 amino acids. Germline V gives CDR1 MGHRA, CDR2 YSYEKL. V shed 1 base and J shed 3 bases, with 15 bases lying between them. CDR3 region: CASSQASRGVDYGYTF. The CDR3 DNA sequence: TGCGCCAGCAGCCAAGCGTCGCGAGGAGTGGACTATGGCTACACCTTC.